This T cell receptor beta chain was identified during a study of shared clonotypes between healthy human individuals. The naive CD8 subset, CD45RO-negative cells positively selected for CCR7, excluded terminally differentiated effector memory CD45RA+ cells. The healthy adult donors were HIV-negative and reported no recent acute infections or vaccinations. The assay was carried out at the deep level. In the sorted-subset replicate PCRs, 150 to 200 ng DNA, 25,000 to 30,000 T cell genomes, was used. TCRdb's table, derived via immunoSEQ multiplex PCR, lists solely in-frame clones and lacks some. Of over 800,000 clones listed, over 90% are singletons. The CDR3 is made up of 14 amino acids. The germline CDR1 and CDR2 sequences are MDHEN and SYDVKM. The V and J ends lost 2 bases and 0 bases respectively, with 8 bases between them.

The clonotype comes from a man aged 25 to 40 in good health. This chain uses TRBV28 with TRBJ2-7, with no clear D. The sample comprised naive CD8+ T cells sorted from blood. The CDR3 DNA follows: TGTGCCAGCAGTTTAACTCTCAGCTCCTACGAGCAGTACTTC. It translates to CASSLTLSSYEQYF.